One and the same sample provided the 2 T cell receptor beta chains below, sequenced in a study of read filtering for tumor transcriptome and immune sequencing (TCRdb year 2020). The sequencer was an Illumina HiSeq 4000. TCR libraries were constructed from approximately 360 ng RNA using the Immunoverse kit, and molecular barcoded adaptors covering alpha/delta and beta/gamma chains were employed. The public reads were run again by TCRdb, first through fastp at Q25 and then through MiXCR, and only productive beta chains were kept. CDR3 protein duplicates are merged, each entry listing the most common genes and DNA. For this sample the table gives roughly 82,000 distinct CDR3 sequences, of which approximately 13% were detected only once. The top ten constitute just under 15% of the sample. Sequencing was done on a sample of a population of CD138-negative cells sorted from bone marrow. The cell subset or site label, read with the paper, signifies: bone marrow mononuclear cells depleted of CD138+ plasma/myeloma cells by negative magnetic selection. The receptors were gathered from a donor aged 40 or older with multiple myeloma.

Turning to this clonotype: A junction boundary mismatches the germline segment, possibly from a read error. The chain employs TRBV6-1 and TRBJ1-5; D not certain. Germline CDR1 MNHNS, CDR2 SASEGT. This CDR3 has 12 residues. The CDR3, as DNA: TGTGCCAGCAGTTCTATAAATCAGTCCCAGCATTTT. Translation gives CASSSINQSQHF.

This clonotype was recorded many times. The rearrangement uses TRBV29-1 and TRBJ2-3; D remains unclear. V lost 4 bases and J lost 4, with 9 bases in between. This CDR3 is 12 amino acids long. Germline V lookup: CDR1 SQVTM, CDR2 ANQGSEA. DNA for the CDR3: TGCAGCGTTGTGATAAGCTCAGATACGCAGTATTTT. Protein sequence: CSVVISSDTQYF.